This TCR beta chain is drawn from a study of T cells after yellow fever vaccination. TCRdb used MiXCR to reprocess the 5' RACE reads, holding one entry per CDR3 protein. The table has a few hundred thousand distinct CDR3 sequences, approximately 4% seen once. This clonotype originated in a man aged 18 to 29 who received the YFV17D yellow fever vaccine. This specimen was PBMCs, taken 5 days after the yellow fever booster vaccination.

CDR3 nucleotides: TGCGCCAGCAGCTTGTGGGGGCCGGAGAACACTGAAGCTTTCTTT. Its translation: CASSLWGPENTEAFF. The chain joins TRBV5-1 to TRBJ1-1; D is perhaps TRBD1 (6 bases). From germline, CDR1 is SGHRS and CDR2 YFSETQ. The CDR3 is 15 residues long. V was trimmed by 1 base and J by 1 base, leaving 11 bases between them.